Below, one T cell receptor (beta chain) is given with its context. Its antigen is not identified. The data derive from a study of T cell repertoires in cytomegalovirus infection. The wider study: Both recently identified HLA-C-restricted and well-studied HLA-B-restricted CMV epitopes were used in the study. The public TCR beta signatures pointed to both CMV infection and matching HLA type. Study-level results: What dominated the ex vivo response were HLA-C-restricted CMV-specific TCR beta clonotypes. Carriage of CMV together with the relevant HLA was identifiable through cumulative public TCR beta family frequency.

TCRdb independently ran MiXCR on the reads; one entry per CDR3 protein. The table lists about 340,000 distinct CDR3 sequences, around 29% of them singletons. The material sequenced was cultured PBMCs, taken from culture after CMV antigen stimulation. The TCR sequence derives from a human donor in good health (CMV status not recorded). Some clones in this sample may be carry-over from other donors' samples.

CDR3 sequence: CSVRDTNTEAFF. CDR3 coding DNA: TGCAGCGTTAGGGACACTAACACTGAAGCTTTCTTT. The V gene is TRBV29-1, the J gene TRBJ1-1; a weak D match, TRBD1 (6 bases). This CDR3 comprises 12 residues. V was clipped by 5 bases and J by 2 bases, with 9 bases between them. The germline CDR1 and CDR2 sequences are SQVTM and ANQGSEA.